This T cell receptor beta chain was sequenced during a study of shared clonotypes between healthy human individuals. Trimming stripped 4 bases from V and 1 base from J, with 10 bases between. There are 14 residues in the CDR3. Germline CDR1 is LNHDA and CDR2 is SQIVND (reference sequence). Produced via immunoSEQ multiplex PCR; TCRdb's table is partial and in-frame only. The sample includes 470,000 or so clones, around four fifths seen only once; the top ten take around 13%. The donor cohort consisted entirely of Caucasian adults residing in Nashville, Tennessee. Genomic DNA for unsorted samples, which was extracted with the QIAamp DNA Blood Mini kit, came from about 90 million PBMCs.

V and J are TRBV19 and TRBJ1-2; tentative D call: TRBD1 (5 bases). This clonotype was obtained from a woman in her thirties or forties in good health. Some clones in this sample may be carry-over from other donors' samples. Sequenced sample: PBMCs. CDR3 residues: CASSSGTDNYGYTF. The CDR3 DNA reads as TGTGCCAGTAGTAGCGGGACGGATAACTATGGCTACACCTTC.